This T cell receptor beta chain was observed in a study of CD4 and CD8 cells across lung adenocarcinoma regions. The germline gives CDR1 WNHNN, CDR2 SYGVQD (reference sequence). This CDR3 has 14 amino acids. V lost 5 bases to trimming and J lost 6 bases, with 16 bases between them. TCRdb redid the calling of the PCR reads with MiXCR, one entry per CDR3 protein. The sample has approximately 11,000 distinct CDR3 sequences, about 56% seen once. The source of this sequence is a female donor with lung adenocarcinoma. The CD4 and CD8 labels of this study may be unreliable. This chain uses TRBV10-1 with TRBJ1-2; D may be TRBD1 (5 bases). Sequenced: CD8+ T cells from the center of a lung tumor. CDR3 region: CASSPNGATDGYTF. The CDR3 nucleotides read TGCGCCAGCAGTCCTAACGGGGCAACTGATGGCTACACCTTC.